The rows below give T cell receptor beta chains drawn from one sample of a study of blood T cell repertoires in COVID-19. Method: immunoSEQ multiplex PCR; TCRdb's copy keeps in-frame clones and lacks some. The repertoire holds about 330,000 clones, with roughly 90% as singletons. The sample consisted of PBMCs or T cells enriched from blood (not recorded which). All receptors derive from a woman in her thirties who had recovered from COVID-19. CDR3s include the opening cysteine and the closing phenylalanine or tryptophan. A D gene is named only where the DNA matches it firmly. Only part of the rows carry a size: once, few, many, or a class if the clone is expanded.

TRBJ2-1	TRBV19	17	once	TRBD2	TGTGCCAGTATGCGCCCAGCGGGAGATGACGCCTACAATGAGCAGTTCTTC	CASMRPAGDDAYNEQFF
TRBJ1-5	TRBV27	13	NA	NA	TGTGCCAGCAGTTGGCAGAGCAATCAGCCCCAGCATTTT	CASSWQSNQPQHF
TRBJ2-1	TRBV11-3	15	NA	NA	TGTGCCAGCAGCCCGAGGTCCGGAGATAAGGATGAGCAGTTCTTC	CASSPRSGDKDEQFF
TRBJ2-7	TRBV6-5	14	NA	NA	TGTGCCAGCAGCTCCCCCAGTTCCTCCTACGAGCAGTACTTC	CASSSPSSSYEQYF
TRBJ2-7	TRBV2	12	NA	NA	TGTGCCAGCAGCGGGACACCCTACGAGCAGTACTTC	CASSGTPYEQYF
TRBJ1-1	TRBV12-3/TRBV12-4	13	NA	NA	TGTGCCAGCAGTTTGACAGGCCAATCGGAAGCTTTCTTT	CASSLTGQSEAFF
TRBJ1-1	TRBV6-5	12	NA	NA	TGTGCCAGCAGTTACGGTACTACTGAAGCTTTCTTT	CASSYGTTEAFF
TRBJ2-7	TRBV27	14	NA	TRBD2	TGTGCCAGCAGCCCCGGGACTAGGTTTTACGAGCAGTACTTC	CASSPGTRFYEQYF
TRBJ1-1	TRBV4-2	16	NA	NA	TGTGCCAGCAGCCAAAGTTTCGGGTCTGGGAACACTGAAGCTTTCTTT	CASSQSFGSGNTEAFF
TRBJ2-3	TRBV28	17	NA	TRBD2	TGTGCCAGCAGTCTAGCGGGGGGCCTTACTAGCACAGATACGCAGTATTTT	CASSLAGGLTSTDTQYF
TRBJ1-5	TRBV6-6	11	NA	NA	TGTGCCAGCAGGTCGAATCAGCCCCAGCATTTT	CASRSNQPQHF
TRBJ1-5	TRBV19	15	NA	TRBD1	TGTGCCAGTAGCCGGGGACAGCGAAGCAATCAGCCCCAGCATTTT	CASSRGQRSNQPQHF
TRBJ2-3	TRBV28	15	NA	NA	TGTGCCAGCAGTTTACTGGGAGCGAGCACAGATACGCAGTATTTT	CASSLLGASTDTQYF
TRBJ2-3	TRBV5-1	14	NA	NA	TGCGCCAGCAGCCCGGAGCCAATCTCGGATACGCAGTATTTT	CASSPEPISDTQYF
TRBJ2-2	TRBV18	16	NA	NA	TGTGCCAGCTCACCGAATGAACACCTGAACACCGGGGAGCTGTTTTTT	CASSPNEHLNTGELFF
TRBJ1-2	TRBV5-1	15	once	TRBD1	TGCGCCAGCAGCGTAGGAGGTCGGACAGGGGATGGCTACACCTTC	CASSVGGRTGDGYTF
TRBJ1-5	TRBV7-9	14	NA	TRBD1	TGTGCCAGCAGCCGACAGGGCGCCAATCAGCCCCAGCATTTT	CASSRQGANQPQHF
TRBJ1-5	TRBV28	17	NA	NA	TGTGCCAGCAGTTTTGAAGAGGCCCCGGTTGTCGGCCAGCCCCAGCATTTT	CASSFEEAPVVGQPQHF
TRBJ2-7	TRBV18	15	NA	NA	TGTGCCAGCTCACCCCGGGGTTACGGGGCCTACGAGCAGTACTTC	CASSPRGYGAYEQYF
TRBJ2-1	TRBV12-3/TRBV12-4	12	NA	TRBD2	TGTGCGACCGGGGGGTTTTCCAATGAGCAGTTCTTC	CATGGFSNEQFF
TRBJ1-5	TRBV12-1	15	NA	NA	TGTGCCAGCAGCTCCCCCCCAGGGGGCTGTCAGCCCCAGCATTTT	CASSSPPGGCQPQHF
TRBJ2-2	TRBV9	14	NA	NA	TGTGCCAGCAGCCCAGGGTGGAACACCGGGGAGCTGTTTTTT	CASSPGWNTGELFF
TRBJ2-1	TRBV18	15	NA	TRBD1	TGTGCCAGCTCGTCGAACACAGGGGCCAACAATGAGCAGTTCTTC	CASSSNTGANNEQFF
TRBJ2-2	TRBV3-1/TRBV3-2	15	NA	TRBD2	TGTGCCAGCAGCCCTGGCGGGGGGGGAACCGGGGAGCTGTTTTTT	CASSPGGGGTGELFF
TRBJ2-5	TRBV6-2/TRBV6-3	17	NA	TRBD1	TGTGCCAGCAGTTACTCGAGCGGACAGGGTTTGCGGAGAACACAGTACTTC	CASSYSSGQGLRRTQYF
TRBJ1-6	TRBV6-5	15	NA	TRBD1	TGTGCCAGCAGGGACAGGGGATCCTCGAGGTCACCCCTCCACTTT	CASRDRGSSRSPLHF
TRBJ2-3	TRBV27	19	NA	TRBD2	TGTGCCAGCAGTCACCGGACTGGACTAGCGACACCTAGCACAGATACGCAGTATTTT	CASSHRTGLATPSTDTQYF
TRBJ1-2	TRBV18	15	once	TRBD1	TGTGCCAGCTCACCTAACAGGGGTCAGACCTATGGCTACACCTTC	CASSPNRGQTYGYTF
TRBJ1-5	TRBV7-2	13	NA	NA	TGTGCCAGCAGCCTGAGGGTTTTACAGCCCCAGCATTTT	CASSLRVLQPQHF
TRBJ1-4	TRBV11-2	16	NA	NA	TGTGCCAGCAGCTTAATCCTTTCGCAGGGCTTCGAAAAACTGTTTTTT	CASSLILSQGFEKLFF
TRBJ1-4	TRBV13	14	NA	NA	TGTGCCAGCAGCTCGGGACACCGCAATGAAAAACTGTTTTTT	CASSSGHRNEKLFF
TRBJ2-1	TRBV4-3	15	NA	TRBD2	TGCGCCAGCAGCGCCCGTGATCGGCGGGGGTATGAGCAGTTCTTC	CASSARDRRGYEQFF
TRBJ1-1	TRBV9	14	NA	NA	TGTGCCAGCAGTCTCGAGTGGCGGGGGACTGAAGCTTTCTTT	CASSLEWRGTEAFF
TRBJ2-1	TRBV6-5	15	NA	NA	TGTGCCAGCAGTTTTTCTGCGAGCTCCTACAATGAGCAGTTCTTC	CASSFSASSYNEQFF
TRBJ2-3	TRBV11-2	14	NA	NA	TGTGCCAGCAGCTTACAGGGTTCGGCAGATACGCAGTATTTT	CASSLQGSADTQYF
TRBJ1-1	TRBV28	16	NA	NA	TGTGCCAGCACCAACTTAGAGAGCGGGAGGGGCGCTGAAGCTTTCTTT	CASTNLESGRGAEAFF
TRBJ2-7	TRBV18	14	NA	NA	TGTGCCAGCTCACCACGGGCAGGTACCTACGAGCAGTACTTC	CASSPRAGTYEQYF
TRBJ2-7	TRBV27	14	few	TRBD1	TGTGCCAGCACCCCCACCGACAGGGGGAACGAGCAGTACTTC	CASTPTDRGNEQYF
TRBJ1-2	TRBV6-6	16	NA	TRBD1	TGTGCCAGCAGTTGGGGGACAGGGAATAACAACTATGGCTACACCTTC	CASSWGTGNNNYGYTF
TRBJ2-7	TRBV6-1	15	NA	TRBD2	TGTGCCAGCAGTGAAGTGTTTGGGACTAGCAACGAGCAGTACTTC	CASSEVFGTSNEQYF